These T cell receptor beta chains were read from a single sample in a study of cytotoxic CD8 clonotypes in ibrutinib-treated CLL. The protocol was immunoSEQ multiplex PCR, while the TCRdb copy is restricted to in-frame clones and leaves out a portion. The table includes around 140,000 clones, 80% detected once. Sequences were derived from PBMCs, sampled after 36 months of ibrutinib treatment. These receptors were obtained from a human donor with chronic lymphocytic leukemia. Each CDR3 is given with its conserved first and last residue. Clone size, where shown, is once, few, many, or a class for clones that have expanded.

v_gene: TRBV25-1
abundance: -
j_gene: TRBJ2-5
CDR3aa: CASSERGRGGEETQYF

v_gene: TRBV11-2
abundance: -
j_gene: TRBJ1-2
CDR3aa: CASSRTRDRGTGYTF

v_gene: TRBV6-5
abundance: -
j_gene: TRBJ2-7
CDR3aa: CASRPTSGGPEQYF

v_gene: TRBV30
abundance: -
j_gene: TRBJ1-6
CDR3aa: CAWSGTGGATPLHF

v_gene: TRBV5-1
abundance: -
j_gene: TRBJ1-2
CDR3aa: CASSLEDRGYGYTF

v_gene: TRBV10-3
abundance: -
j_gene: TRBJ1-6
CDR3aa: CAISGEGMYNSPLHF

v_gene: TRBV6-5
abundance: -
j_gene: TRBJ1-4
CDR3aa: CASSPTESNEKLFF

v_gene: TRBV13
abundance: -
j_gene: TRBJ2-7
CDR3aa: CASSLFQGFAYEQYF

v_gene: TRBV25-1
abundance: -
j_gene: TRBJ2-5
CDR3aa: CASSENTGETQYF

v_gene: TRBV27
abundance: -
j_gene: TRBJ1-1
CDR3aa: CASSLSALNTEAFF

v_gene: TRBV20-1
abundance: few
j_gene: TRBJ1-2
CDR3aa: CRGGDYGYTF

v_gene: TRBV30
abundance: -
j_gene: TRBJ1-3
CDR3aa: CAWSWMGNTIYF

v_gene: TRBV9
abundance: -
j_gene: TRBJ1-1
CDR3aa: CASSVGTNTEAFF

v_gene: TRBV30
abundance: -
j_gene: TRBJ1-6
CDR3aa: CAWSVQSNSPLHF

v_gene: TRBV2
abundance: -
j_gene: TRBJ1-1
CDR3aa: CARGRTTEAFF

v_gene: TRBV5-1
abundance: -
j_gene: TRBJ2-7
CDR3aa: CASSPRGLEFRDEQYF

v_gene: TRBV27
abundance: once
j_gene: TRBJ2-7
CDR3aa: CASSLFPGTPYEQYF

v_gene: TRBV11-2
abundance: once
j_gene: TRBJ2-1
CDR3aa: CAVSNWIRYDEQFF

v_gene: TRBV5-1
abundance: -
j_gene: TRBJ2-7
CDR3aa: CASSSTGVNYEQYF

v_gene: TRBV11-2
abundance: -
j_gene: TRBJ1-1
CDR3aa: CASSLDSNEAFF

v_gene: TRBV5-1
abundance: -
j_gene: TRBJ2-2
CDR3aa: CASSLAPGHRSGNTGELFF

v_gene: TRBV2
abundance: few
j_gene: TRBJ1-1
CDR3aa: CASSGWGEAFF

v_gene: TRBV30
abundance: few
j_gene: TRBJ1-1
CDR3aa: CAWRKDILTEAFF

v_gene: TRBV19
abundance: -
j_gene: TRBJ2-1
CDR3aa: CASSKPLLSRGRYNEQFF

v_gene: TRBV30
abundance: -
j_gene: TRBJ2-7
CDR3aa: CAWNLQGPSYEQYF

v_gene: TRBV2
abundance: few
j_gene: TRBJ2-7
CDR3aa: CASFPGDSPLYEQYF

v_gene: TRBV13
abundance: -
j_gene: TRBJ2-1
CDR3aa: CASSPRATWQFF

v_gene: TRBV21-1
abundance: once
j_gene: TRBJ1-5
CDR3aa: CASSKDRAQPQHF

v_gene: TRBV6-5
abundance: -
j_gene: TRBJ1-4
CDR3aa: CASSYPRGKLFF

v_gene: TRBV9
abundance: -
j_gene: TRBJ1-3
CDR3aa: CASSVQLGAGNTIYF

v_gene: TRBV4-1
abundance: -
j_gene: TRBJ1-3
CDR3aa: CASSQDGRRRGGDTIYF

v_gene: TRBV10-3
abundance: -
j_gene: TRBJ1-2
CDR3aa: CAISEIPGTGADGYTF

v_gene: TRBV7-6
abundance: few
j_gene: TRBJ2-3
CDR3aa: CASARGDTQYF

v_gene: TRBV7-3
abundance: few
j_gene: TRBJ1-1
CDR3aa: CASSSHGQTEAFF

v_gene: TRBV5-1
abundance: -
j_gene: TRBJ2-1
CDR3aa: CASSFGGEGYNEQFF

v_gene: TRBV27
abundance: -
j_gene: TRBJ2-3
CDR3aa: CATQRGPRTDTQYF

v_gene: TRBV5-6
abundance: -
j_gene: TRBJ1-4
CDR3aa: CASSLRAEVFNEKLFF

v_gene: TRBV28
abundance: once
j_gene: TRBJ2-1
CDR3aa: CASSVSGTSIDEQFF

v_gene: TRBV4-1
abundance: -
j_gene: TRBJ2-2
CDR3aa: CASSQLGLAGKNTGELFF

v_gene: TRBV29-1
abundance: -
j_gene: TRBJ2-7
CDR3aa: CSVELGSGSSEQYF

v_gene: TRBV27
abundance: few
j_gene: TRBJ1-5
CDR3aa: CASSLGKGQPQHF

v_gene: TRBV7-9
abundance: -
j_gene: TRBJ2-7
CDR3aa: CASSLGTLGYEQYF

v_gene: TRBV5-1
abundance: -
j_gene: TRBJ2-7
CDR3aa: CASSLSRRNEQYF

v_gene: TRBV30
abundance: -
j_gene: TRBJ1-2
CDR3aa: CARGRTYGYTF

v_gene: TRBV5-1
abundance: -
j_gene: TRBJ2-7
CDR3aa: CASSSRTSGEQYF

v_gene: TRBV5-1
abundance: -
j_gene: TRBJ2-5
CDR3aa: CASSLAGGEETQYF

v_gene: TRBV27
abundance: -
j_gene: TRBJ1-3
CDR3aa: CASSHGGSGNTIYF

v_gene: TRBV19
abundance: -
j_gene: TRBJ1-3
CDR3aa: CASSSQGDRLRTIYF

v_gene: TRBV6-5
abundance: -
j_gene: TRBJ2-1
CDR3aa: CASSYEGPYNEQFF

v_gene: TRBV6-6
abundance: -
j_gene: TRBJ1-1
CDR3aa: CASSSGQGTTEAFF

v_gene: TRBV10-2
abundance: -
j_gene: TRBJ1-5
CDR3aa: CASSLAGNQPQHF

v_gene: TRBV5-1
abundance: -
j_gene: TRBJ2-3
CDR3aa: CASSLGPSTDTQYF

v_gene: TRBV2
abundance: -
j_gene: TRBJ2-1
CDR3aa: CASSEALSPVSYNEQFF